Listed below are T cell receptor beta chains from one sample, sequenced in a study of shared clonotypes between healthy human individuals. Here immunoSEQ multiplex PCR was the method, and the copy in TCRdb shows in-frame clones only, minus some. The sample yields fewer than 1.8 million clones, 98% seen once. The sample taken for sequencing was naive CD4+ T cells sorted from blood. The source of these receptors is a man aged 25-45 years in good health. Each CDR3 is given with its conserved first and last residue. The order of the fields is clone size, J gene, D gene, V gene, CDR3 protein, CDR3 DNA. D genes are given only for firm matches. The listing skips clone size in some rows; elsewhere it reads once, few, many or a size class.

clone_size: .; j_call: TRBJ2-7; d_call: TRBD1; v_call: TRBV6-6; cdr3_aa: CASRTGTGSYEQYF; cdr3_nt: TGTGCCAGCAGAACCGGGACAGGCTCCTACGAGCAGTACTTC
clone_size: .; j_call: TRBJ1-1; d_call: .; v_call: TRBV7-8; cdr3_aa: CASSLGTPNTGAFF; cdr3_nt: TGTGCCAGCAGCTTAGGCACCCCTAACACTGGGGCTTTCTTT
clone_size: .; j_call: TRBJ1-5; d_call: TRBD1; v_call: TRBV28; cdr3_aa: CASSDPSGGWQPQHF; cdr3_nt: TGTGCCAGCAGTGACCCTTCAGGGGGTTGGCAGCCCCAGCATTTT
clone_size: .; j_call: TRBJ2-7; d_call: .; v_call: TRBV28; cdr3_aa: CASSLSGTPQYF; cdr3_nt: TGTGCCAGCAGTTTGTCCGGGACCCCACAGTACTTC
clone_size: .; j_call: TRBJ2-1; d_call: TRBD1; v_call: TRBV2; cdr3_aa: CASSYDRDNEQFF; cdr3_nt: TGTGCCAGCAGCTACGACAGGGACAATGAGCAGTTCTTC
clone_size: .; j_call: TRBJ2-7; d_call: .; v_call: TRBV5-1; cdr3_aa: CASSLRTDSYEQYF; cdr3_nt: TGCGCCAGCAGCTTGCGGACAGATTCCTACGAGCAGTACTTC
clone_size: .; j_call: TRBJ2-1; d_call: .; v_call: TRBV15; cdr3_aa: CATSRDRRNEQFF; cdr3_nt: TGTGCCACCAGCAGAGATAGGAGGAATGAGCAGTTCTTC
clone_size: .; j_call: TRBJ2-1; d_call: .; v_call: TRBV5-1; cdr3_aa: CASSTGLSPSYNEQFF; cdr3_nt: TGCGCCAGCAGCACGGGACTCTCTCCCTCCTACAATGAGCAGTTCTTC
clone_size: .; j_call: TRBJ2-2; d_call: TRBD2; v_call: TRBV7-2; cdr3_aa: CASSGSGSDTGELFF; cdr3_nt: TGTGCCAGCAGCGGTAGCGGGAGCGACACCGGGGAGCTGTTTTTT
clone_size: once; j_call: TRBJ1-1; d_call: TRBD1; v_call: TRBV10-3; cdr3_aa: CALRTGTGTEAFF; cdr3_nt: TGTGCCCTTCGGACAGGGACGGGCACTGAAGCTTTCTTT
clone_size: .; j_call: TRBJ2-7; d_call: TRBD2; v_call: TRBV18; cdr3_aa: CASSPSSGKGYEQYF; cdr3_nt: TGTGCCAGCTCCCCTTCGAGCGGGAAAGGGTACGAGCAGTACTTC
clone_size: .; j_call: TRBJ2-2; d_call: TRBD2; v_call: TRBV7-9; cdr3_aa: CASSRGSAGTGELFF; cdr3_nt: TGTGCCAGCAGCCGCGGGAGCGCCGGCACCGGGGAGCTGTTTTTT
clone_size: once; j_call: TRBJ2-1; d_call: TRBD2; v_call: TRBV5-1; cdr3_aa: CASSSLAGGGEQFF; cdr3_nt: TGCGCCAGCAGTTCACTAGCGGGAGGCGGTGAGCAGTTCTTC
clone_size: .; j_call: TRBJ2-5; d_call: TRBD1; v_call: TRBV29-1; cdr3_aa: CSVSDTGGETQYF; cdr3_nt: TGCAGCGTGAGCGATACAGGGGGGGAGACCCAGTACTTC
clone_size: .; j_call: TRBJ2-1; d_call: TRBD2; v_call: TRBV9; cdr3_aa: CASSVKGGRTNRPYNEQFF; cdr3_nt: TGTGCCAGCAGCGTCAAGGGCGGGAGGACCAATCGGCCCTACAATGAGCAGTTCTTC
clone_size: .; j_call: TRBJ2-7; d_call: .; v_call: TRBV6-5; cdr3_aa: CASSYSPTGSYEQYF; cdr3_nt: TGTGCCAGCAGTTACTCCCCGACAGGTTCCTACGAGCAGTACTTC
clone_size: once; j_call: TRBJ1-3; d_call: .; v_call: TRBV2; cdr3_aa: CASSERRRQGNTIYF; cdr3_nt: TGTGCCAGCAGTGAACGAAGAAGGCAGGGAAACACCATATATTTT
clone_size: .; j_call: TRBJ2-3; d_call: TRBD2; v_call: TRBV11-3; cdr3_aa: CASSFRLAGGSDTQYF; cdr3_nt: TGTGCCAGCAGCTTTAGACTAGCGGGAGGGTCAGATACGCAGTATTTT
clone_size: .; j_call: TRBJ2-5; d_call: .; v_call: TRBV7-8; cdr3_aa: CASSRAEGQETQYF; cdr3_nt: TGTGCCAGCAGCCGAGCGGAGGGCCAAGAGACCCAGTACTTC
clone_size: .; j_call: TRBJ2-1; d_call: TRBD2; v_call: TRBV12-5; cdr3_aa: CASGFQTSALRNEQFF; cdr3_nt: TGTGCTAGTGGTTTTCAGACTAGCGCCCTAAGGAATGAGCAGTTCTTC
clone_size: .; j_call: TRBJ2-7; d_call: .; v_call: TRBV29-1; cdr3_aa: CSVGPMEGEQYF; cdr3_nt: TGCAGCGTTGGGCCAATGGAAGGGGAGCAGTACTTC
clone_size: .; j_call: TRBJ1-5; d_call: TRBD1; v_call: TRBV23-1; cdr3_aa: CASSQYRDRFSNQPQHF; cdr3_nt: TGCGCCAGCAGTCAATACCGGGACAGATTTAGCAATCAGCCCCAGCATTTT
clone_size: .; j_call: TRBJ1-5; d_call: .; v_call: TRBV7-2; cdr3_aa: CASSARILQPQHF; cdr3_nt: TGTGCCAGCAGCGCCCGAATCCTGCAGCCCCAGCATTTT
clone_size: .; j_call: TRBJ1-5; d_call: .; v_call: TRBV30; cdr3_aa: CAWSVLGEGVSQPQHF; cdr3_nt: TGTGCCTGGAGTGTACTAGGCGAAGGCGTAAGTCAGCCCCAGCATTTT
clone_size: .; j_call: TRBJ2-7; d_call: TRBD1; v_call: TRBV5-6; cdr3_aa: CASSFTGTGDSYEQYF; cdr3_nt: TGTGCCAGCAGCTTTACCGGGACAGGGGATTCCTACGAGCAGTACTTC
clone_size: .; j_call: TRBJ2-7; d_call: .; v_call: TRBV6-1; cdr3_aa: CASSGPTRLDEQYF; cdr3_nt: TGTGCCAGCAGTGGCCCGACTAGGTTAGACGAGCAGTACTTC
clone_size: .; j_call: TRBJ1-5; d_call: TRBD1; v_call: TRBV6-5; cdr3_aa: CASSYGTGNQPQHF; cdr3_nt: TGTGCCAGCAGTTACGGGACAGGAAATCAGCCCCAGCATTTT
clone_size: .; j_call: TRBJ2-1; d_call: .; v_call: TRBV11-3; cdr3_aa: CASSVGSDLGAHNEQFF; cdr3_nt: TGTGCCAGCAGCGTTGGCTCCGACCTCGGCGCCCACAATGAGCAGTTCTTC
clone_size: .; j_call: TRBJ2-7; d_call: .; v_call: TRBV6-5; cdr3_aa: CASSYGPPDYEQYF; cdr3_nt: TGTGCCAGCAGTTACGGTCCCCCAGACTACGAGCAGTACTTC
clone_size: .; j_call: TRBJ2-2; d_call: TRBD2; v_call: TRBV9; cdr3_aa: CASSVGASGTTGELFF; cdr3_nt: TGTGCCAGCAGCGTAGGTGCCAGCGGGACGACCGGGGAGCTGTTTTTT
clone_size: .; j_call: TRBJ1-2; d_call: .; v_call: TRBV29-1; cdr3_aa: CSVEPSSYGYTF; cdr3_nt: TGCAGCGTTGAACCGAGTAGCTATGGCTACACCTTC
clone_size: .; j_call: TRBJ2-1; d_call: .; v_call: TRBV18; cdr3_aa: CASSPPLSVEQFF; cdr3_nt: TGTGCCAGCTCACCACCTCTAAGTGTAGAGCAGTTCTTC
clone_size: .; j_call: TRBJ2-5; d_call: .; v_call: TRBV5-1; cdr3_aa: CASSSRQGAGETQYF; cdr3_nt: TGCGCCAGCAGCTCACGACAGGGAGCGGGGGAGACCCAGTACTTC
clone_size: .; j_call: TRBJ2-1; d_call: .; v_call: TRBV2; cdr3_aa: CASSEQSVGRSEQFF; cdr3_nt: TGTGCCAGCAGTGAACAAAGCGTTGGACGGTCGGAGCAGTTCTTC
clone_size: once; j_call: TRBJ1-1; d_call: .; v_call: TRBV29-1; cdr3_aa: CSVAGLNTEAFF; cdr3_nt: TGCAGCGTTGCTGGACTGAACACTGAAGCTTTCTTT
clone_size: .; j_call: TRBJ2-2; d_call: TRBD2; v_call: TRBV2; cdr3_aa: CASSTLAGGVTGELFF; cdr3_nt: TGTGCCAGCAGTACCCTAGCGGGAGGTGTCACCGGGGAGCTGTTTTTT
clone_size: .; j_call: TRBJ1-1; d_call: TRBD1; v_call: TRBV7-8; cdr3_aa: CASSMQTGEAFF; cdr3_nt: TGTGCCAGCAGCATGCAGACAGGGGAGGCTTTCTTT
clone_size: .; j_call: TRBJ2-7; d_call: TRBD2; v_call: TRBV5-4; cdr3_aa: CASSLGGTSYEQYF; cdr3_nt: TGTGCCAGCAGCTTGGGCGGGACTAGTTATGAGCAGTACTTC
clone_size: few; j_call: TRBJ1-2; d_call: .; v_call: TRBV7-9; cdr3_aa: CASSLSSWSYGYTF; cdr3_nt: TGTGCCAGCAGCTTAAGTTCTTGGTCTTATGGCTACACCTTC
clone_size: .; j_call: TRBJ1-5; d_call: .; v_call: TRBV6-6; cdr3_aa: CASSYTPGQPQHF; cdr3_nt: TGTGCCAGCAGTTACACCCCGGGTCAGCCCCAGCATTTT
clone_size: .; j_call: TRBJ2-1; d_call: .; v_call: TRBV5-1; cdr3_aa: CASSYLNRYNEQFF; cdr3_nt: TGCGCCAGCAGCTACCTCAACCGGTACAATGAGCAGTTCTTC
clone_size: .; j_call: TRBJ1-2; d_call: TRBD1; v_call: TRBV5-1; cdr3_aa: CASSPITGTGILNYGYTF; cdr3_nt: TGCGCCAGCAGCCCAATAACCGGGACAGGGATTTTAAACTATGGCTACACCTTC
clone_size: .; j_call: TRBJ1-2; d_call: TRBD1; v_call: TRBV5-6; cdr3_aa: CASSLEVGQGWGYGYTF; cdr3_nt: TGTGCCAGCAGCTTGGAGGTGGGACAGGGATGGGGCTATGGCTACACCTTC
clone_size: .; j_call: TRBJ2-3; d_call: TRBD2; v_call: TRBV7-3; cdr3_aa: CASRQGLTDTDTQYF; cdr3_nt: TGTGCCAGCAGGCAGGGACTAACCGACACAGATACGCAGTATTTT
clone_size: .; j_call: TRBJ2-7; d_call: .; v_call: TRBV9; cdr3_aa: CASSVGAEAYEQYF; cdr3_nt: TGTGCCAGCAGCGTAGGAGCGGAAGCGTACGAGCAGTACTTC
clone_size: .; j_call: TRBJ2-1; d_call: .; v_call: TRBV18; cdr3_aa: CASSSKHRERPDNEQFF; cdr3_nt: TGTGCCAGCTCATCGAAACACAGGGAGAGGCCGGACAATGAGCAGTTCTTC
clone_size: .; j_call: TRBJ2-1; d_call: TRBD2; v_call: TRBV7-2; cdr3_aa: CASSWPGLAGEKVSNEQFF; cdr3_nt: TGTGCCAGCAGCTGGCCGGGACTAGCGGGAGAAAAAGTGAGCAATGAGCAGTTCTTC
clone_size: .; j_call: TRBJ2-5; d_call: .; v_call: TRBV2; cdr3_aa: CASSETWETQYF; cdr3_nt: TGTGCCAGCAGTGAAACATGGGAGACCCAGTACTTC
clone_size: .; j_call: TRBJ2-3; d_call: TRBD2; v_call: TRBV6-4; cdr3_aa: CASSPKKAGGQDTQYF; cdr3_nt: TGTGCCAGCAGCCCAAAAAAGGCGGGAGGTCAAGATACGCAGTATTTT
clone_size: .; j_call: TRBJ2-7; d_call: .; v_call: TRBV28; cdr3_aa: CASSKDIPYEQYF; cdr3_nt: TGTGCCAGCAGCAAAGACATTCCATACGAGCAGTACTTC